Below, 32 T cell receptor beta chains from the same sample are listed, as sequenced in a study of blood T cell repertoires in COVID-19. The protocol was immunoSEQ multiplex PCR, while the TCRdb copy is restricted to in-frame clones and leaves out a portion. This table holds 210,000 or so clones, approximately 79% found once. Sequenced material: peripheral blood. These receptors were collected from a human donor in a cohort sampled during active COVID-19.

This chain links TRBV19 with TRBJ1-5; 8 nucleotides agree with TRBD1. Per the germline V gene, CDR1 is LNHDA and CDR2 is SQIVND (reference sequence). V lost 3 bases, J lost 5 bases, and 15 bases stayed unmatched. CDR3 length equals 18 residues. CDR3 nucleotide sequence: TGTGCCAGTAGTATTAGGCCAGGGGGCGATTGGTGGGATCAGCCCCAGCATTTT. Amino acids: CASSIRPGGDWWDQPQHF.

This clone was picked up a small number of times. This chain connects TRBV9 to TRBJ2-1; 7 bases line up with TRBD2. The germline gives CDR1 SGDLS, CDR2 YYNGEE. With 3 bases clipped from V and 2 bases from J, the junction kept 2 bases outside the gene matches. This CDR3 has 14 amino acids. CDR3 DNA: TGTGCCAGCAGCGCTGGGACTACCTACAATGAGCAGTTCTTC. Protein product: CASSAGTTYNEQFF.

This chain uses TRBV18 with TRBJ1-5, with 11 positions matching TRBD1. Germline CDR1 reads KGHSH; CDR2 reads LQKENI. J lost 4 bases, V lost 6 bases, and 5 bases had no gene match. The CDR3 is 15 residues long. The CDR3 sequence is CASSPGTGGNQPQHF. The DNA for the CDR3 is TGTGCCAGCTCCCCAGGGACAGGGGGAAATCAGCCCCAGCATTTT.

This chain uses TRBV7-6 with TRBJ2-1, with 9 bases aligning to TRBD1. Germline V gene sequence: CDR1 SGHVS, CDR2 FNYEAQ. V shed 5 bases and J 0 bases; nucleotides not matched to a gene: 8. The CDR3 is 17 residues long. The CDR3 coding sequence is TGTGCCAGCAGCCCTCGGACAGGGGAGACCTCCTACAATGAGCAGTTCTTC. Amino acids: CASSPRTGETSYNEQFF.

This clone has only a few counts. The chain is built from TRBV27 and TRBJ1-2; TRBD1 agrees at 7 bases. Germline loops: CDR1 MNHEY, CDR2 SMNVEV (reference sequence). This CDR3 comprises 19 residues. V dropped 1 base and J dropped 2; count of bases not matched to a gene: 16. The CDR3 is CASSLWGLGQGVPNYGYTF. CDR3 in DNA: TGTGCCAGCAGTTTATGGGGGTTGGGGCAGGGGGTCCCGAACTATGGCTACACCTTC.

The CDR3 reads CASSMGPRNTEAFF. CDR3 DNA: TGTGCCAGTAGTATGGGGCCGAGGAACACTGAAGCTTTCTTT. This sequence joins TRBV19 and TRBJ1-1; maybe TRBD1 (5 bases). The CDR3 runs to 14 residues. Trimming stripped 3 bases from V and 1 base from J, with 9 bases between. Germline V lookup: CDR1 LNHDA, CDR2 SQIVND (reference sequence).

This chain uses TRBV6-6 with TRBJ1-1; no clear D. CDR3 length equals 16 residues. CDR1 MNHNY and CDR2 SVGAGI come from the germline V gene (reference sequence). Trimming stripped 7 bases from V and 6 bases from J, with 24 bases between. The CDR3 reads CASMAQDVRLDSEAFF. CDR3 nucleotides: TGTGCCAGCATGGCGCAGGACGTACGATTGGACTCTGAAGCTTTCTTT.

This clone occurred a few times. V is TRBV24-1 and J is TRBJ1-1; perhaps TRBD1 as D (6 bases). V gave up 5 bases and J gave up 6 bases, with 15 bases separating them. From germline, CDR1 is KGHDR and CDR2 SFDVKD. The CDR3 length is 14 residues. CDR3 protein: CATSAAQGKAEAFF. CDR3 DNA: TGTGCCACCAGTGCAGCACAGGGTAAGGCTGAAGCTTTCTTT.

The chain carries TRBV28 and TRBJ1-2; D perhaps matches TRBD1 (6 bases). Trimming removed 3 bases at V and 5 bases at J, with 16 bases between. The CDR3 contains 15 residues. The germline V gene encodes CDR1 MDHEN and CDR2 SYDVKM. The CDR3, as DNA: TGTGCCAGCAGTTTTCACCCACAGGGCTGGTATGGCTACACCTTC. Protein: CASSFHPQGWYGYTF.

This clone has a handful of counts. The V and J genes are TRBV5-1 and TRBJ1-1; the D gene is possibly TRBD1 (6 bases). V gave up 4 bases and J gave up 4 bases, with 17 bases separating them. CDR1 and CDR2 (germline): SGHRS, YFSETQ. The CDR3 has 15 amino acids. CDR3 sequence: CASSRTQGGSTEAFF. The CDR3 DNA reads TGCGCCAGCAGCCGCACACAGGGAGGGAGCACTGAAGCTTTCTTT. The entire variable domain, with the rest obtained from reference TRBV5-1 and TRBJ1-1, is as follows: KAGVTQTPRYLIKTRGQQVTLSCSPISGHRSVSWYQQTPGQGLQFLFEYFSETQRNKGNFPGRFSGRQFSNSRSEMNVSTLELGDSALYLCASSRTQGGSTEAFFGQGTRLTVV.

V gene TRBV6-5 combines with J gene TRBJ2-3, with D hard to call. CDR1 MNHEY and CDR2 SVGAGI come from the germline V gene. This CDR3 contains 16 residues. The germline V and J ends were trimmed by 0 bases and 2 bases, with 12 bases remaining between them. The CDR3 region has the DNA TGTGCCAGCAGTTACTCTCGAGCTTTATCCACAGATACGCAGTATTTT. Translated: CASSYSRALSTDTQYF.

The rearrangement joins TRBV6-2 or TRBV6-3 to TRBJ2-1; 9 bases align to TRBD2. V shed 3 bases and J 8 bases; nucleotides not matched to a gene: 17. The length of the CDR3 is 18 residues. CDR1 MNHEY and CDR2 SVGEGT come from the germline V gene. The CDR3 coding sequence is TGTGCCAGCAGTTATCGTGCCGGTCTAGCGGGAAGAAAACATGAGCAGTTCTTC. Its protein is CASSYRAGLAGRKHEQFF.

CDR3 region: CASSLTIPGQGTYEQYF. The CDR3 nucleotides are TGTGCCAGCAGCCTAACCATACCGGGACAGGGAACCTACGAGCAGTACTTC. This chain uses TRBV6-2 or TRBV6-3 with TRBJ2-7, with 9 nucleotides matching TRBD1. The trim removed 6 bases at V and 2 bases at J, leaving 14 bases unmatched. The CDR3 runs 17 residues. The V gene's germline CDR1 is MNHEY and CDR2 SVGEGT.

This clone was found once. The rearrangement links TRBV5-1 to TRBJ1-5; D perhaps matches TRBD1 (5 bases). Germline loops: CDR1 SGHRS, CDR2 YFSETQ. The length of the CDR3 is 15 residues. V lost 2 bases to trimming and J lost 5 bases, with 14 bases between them. CDR3 nucleotides: TGCGCCAGCAGCTTTTGGGGGGGTAGGGATCAGCCCCAGCATTTT. Its translation: CASSFWGGRDQPQHF.

The chain combines TRBV5-1 with TRBJ2-1, with TRBD2 matching 10 bases. The V gene's germline CDR1 is SGHRS and CDR2 YFSETQ. CDR3 size: 16 residues. The ends lost 4 bases at V and 3 bases at J; junction bases unmatched: 7. In DNA form, the CDR3 reads TGCGCCAGCAGCCACATAGCGGGAGGTGGCTACAATGAGCAGTTCTTC. Its protein is CASSHIAGGGYNEQFF. Combining the CDR3 with reference TRBV5-1 and TRBJ2-1 gives the whole variable domain KAGVTQTPRYLIKTRGQQVTLSCSPISGHRSVSWYQQTPGQGLQFLFEYFSETQRNKGNFPGRFSGRQFSNSRSEMNVSTLELGDSALYLCASSHIAGGGYNEQFFGPGTRLTVL.

At least ten counts were recorded for this clone. This chain links TRBV6-2 or TRBV6-3 with TRBJ1-2; D is uncertain. V gave up 4 bases and J gave up 6 bases, with 15 bases separating them. Germline assignment: CDR1 MNHEY and CDR2 SVGEGT. The length of the CDR3 is 14 residues. The CDR3 loop reads CASSSGSTSDGYTF. CDR3 nucleotide sequence: TGTGCCAGCAGTTCCGGGTCCACCTCGGATGGCTACACCTTC.

This rearrangement joins TRBV28 to TRBJ2-7, with a weak D call TRBD2 (6 bases). Germline V CDR1 and CDR2: MDHEN, SYDVKM. The CDR3 is 15 amino acids. V lost 3 bases to trimming and J lost 6 bases, with 18 bases between them. In nucleotides, the CDR3 is TGTGCCAGCAGTTTCCCTAGCGTCCCCCGGCGCGAGCAGTACTTC. Residues: CASSFPSVPRREQYF.

There are a few counts of this clone. The V call is TRBV18, the J call TRBJ2-7; possible D gene TRBD1, 5 bases. From germline, CDR1 is KGHSH and CDR2 LQKENI. The CDR3 has 13 amino acids. V lost 6 bases to trimming and J lost 6 bases, with 15 bases between them. Here the CDR3 DNA reads TGTGCCAGCTCCCGCAGGGTATCGGGCGAGCAGTACTTC. As protein: CASSRRVSGEQYF. The full variable domain, in which reference TRBV18 and TRBJ2-7 provide the parts outside the CDR3, is NAGVMQNPRHLVRRRGQEARLRCSPMKGHSHVYWYRQLPEEGLKFMVYLQKENIIDESGMPKERFSAEFPKEGPSILRIQQVVRGDSAAYFCASSRRVSGEQYFGPGTRLTVT.

The V gene is TRBV18, the J gene TRBJ1-5; 7 nucleotides match TRBD1. V gave up 9 bases and J gave up 3 bases; unmatched junction bases: 11. Germline-derived CDR1 and CDR2 are KGHSH and LQKENI. The CDR3 extends over 15 amino acids. The CDR3 DNA is TGTGCCAGTTCCCTATGGGACAGCAACAATCAGCCCCAGCATTTT. Translated: CASSLWDSNNQPQHF. The entire variable domain, with the rest obtained from reference TRBV18 and TRBJ1-5, is as follows: NAGVMQNPRHLVRRRGQEARLRCSPMKGHSHVYWYRQLPEEGLKFMVYLQKENIIDESGMPKERFSAEFPKEGPSILRIQQVVRGDSAAYFCASSLWDSNNQPQHFGDGTRLSIL.

The chain is built from TRBV5-4 and TRBJ2-7, with 11 bases fitting TRBD2. Germline trimming cut 3 bases from V and 1 base from J; bases unmatched to any gene: 9. CDR3 length equals 17 residues. CDR1 SGHNT and CDR2 YYREEE come from the germline V gene (reference sequence). The CDR3 DNA sequence: TGTGCCAGCAGCTCCCTTACTAGCGGGAGTGGGTCCTACGAGCAGTACTTC. Translating it yields CASSSLTSGSGSYEQYF. The variable domain in full, completed from reference TRBV5-4 and TRBJ2-7, reads ETGVTQSPTHLIKTRGQQVTLRCSSQSGHNTVSWYQQALGQGPQFIFQYYREEENGRGNFPPRFSGLQFPNYSSELNVNALELDDSALYLCASSSLTSGSGSYEQYFGPGTRLTVT.

V usage is TRBV28 and J usage is TRBJ1-1; D possibly corresponds to TRBD1 (6 bases). The germline V and J ends were trimmed by 6 bases and 3 bases, with 20 bases remaining between them. This CDR3 is built from 16 residues. Germline V gives CDR1 MDHEN, CDR2 SYDVKM. CDR3 nucleotides: TGTGCCAGCAGATATAAACCGGGACACCAGTACACTGAAGCTTTCTTT. Its protein is CASRYKPGHQYTEAFF.

This clone was counted a single time. V gene TRBV29-1 combines with J gene TRBJ1-4; 7 bases line up with TRBD1. This CDR3 comprises 13 residues. Trimming took 7 bases from V and 4 from J; bases not matched to a gene: 6. The germline gives CDR1 SQVTM, CDR2 ANQGSEA. Here the CDR3 DNA reads TGCAGCGCCGCGACAGGGATTAATGAAAAACTGTTTTTT. Its translation: CSAATGINEKLFF. Looking up the rest from reference TRBV29-1 and TRBJ1-4 gives the full variable domain: SAVISQKPSRDICQRGTSLTIQCQVDSQVTMMFWYRQQPGQSLTLIATANQGSEATYESGFVIDKFPISRPNLTFSTLTVSNMSPEDSSIYLCSAATGINEKLFFGSGTQLSVL.

The chain is built from TRBV6-6 and TRBJ1-6; D not resolved. V gave up 6 bases and J gave up 8 bases, with 17 bases separating them. This CDR3 is 15 amino acids long. Germline loops: CDR1 MNHNY, CDR2 SVGAGI (reference sequence). CDR3 in DNA: TGTGCCAGCAGAGTCCCGGGAGCCGGGGATTCACCCCTCCACTTT. This gives the protein CASRVPGAGDSPLHF.

V is TRBV19 and J is TRBJ2-7; D is unresolved. Trimming pared 3 bases from V and 1 base from J, leaving 7 bases between. The CDR3 has 13 amino acids. Germline values: CDR1 LNHDA, CDR2 SQIVND (reference sequence). CDR3 protein: CASSIQVSYEQYF. CDR3 DNA: TGTGCCAGTAGTATCCAGGTTTCCTACGAGCAGTACTTC.

The rearrangement links TRBV28 to TRBJ1-3; D is possibly TRBD1 (6 bases). The CDR3 loop spans 13 amino acids. V lost 5 bases to trimming and J lost 5 bases, with 10 bases between them. In germline, CDR1 is MDHEN, CDR2 SYDVKM. In DNA form, the CDR3 reads TGTGCCAGCAGTCGCCAGGGGAGAAACACCATATATTTT. It yields the protein CASSRQGRNTIYF. Variable domain in full (rest from reference TRBV28 and TRBJ1-3): DVKVTQSSRYLVKRTGEKVFLECVQDMDHENMFWYRQDPGLGLRLIYFSYDVKMKEKGDIPEGYSVSREKKERFSLILESASTNQTSMYLCASSRQGRNTIYFGEGSWLTVV.

This chain connects TRBV4-2 to TRBJ2-7; weak D call: TRBD1 (6 bases). The germline V gene encodes CDR1 LGHNA and CDR2 YNFKEQ. Trimming cost V 2 bases and J 3 bases, with 17 bases left between them. CDR3 length equals 16 residues. Here the CDR3 DNA reads TGTGCCAGCAGCCAACGAACAGGGAAGGGTATCTACGAGCAGTACTTC. Protein product: CASSQRTGKGIYEQYF.

The chain couples TRBV11-2 to TRBJ1-6; D is uncertain. Trimming removed 5 bases from V and 7 bases from J, with 9 bases in between. This CDR3 has 13 residues. CDR1 and CDR2 from the germline V gene are SGHAT and FQNNGV. For the CDR3, the DNA is TGTGCCAGCAGCGCTGGCCTCAATTCACCCCTCCACTTT. It encodes CASSAGLNSPLHF.

CDR3 DNA sequence: TGTGCCAGCAGCGTCGGACAGGGGGTAAATCAGCCCCAGCATTTT. Translating gives CASSVGQGVNQPQHF. The chain combines TRBV7-2 with TRBJ1-5, with 10 bases lining up with TRBD1. CDR3 size: 15 residues. Germline CDR1 SGHTA, CDR2 FQGNSA. The junction had 5 bases not matched to a gene; V was cut back by 5 bases and J by 4 bases.

The genes are TRBV11-2 and TRBJ2-1, with 7 positions matching TRBD2. The CDR3 is 16 residues long. Trimming removed 2 bases from V and 6 bases from J; junction bases left unmatched: 10. Germline V gene lookup returns CDR1 SGHAT and CDR2 FQNNGV. The CDR3: CASSLSPGGGLNEQFF. CDR3 in DNA: TGTGCCAGCAGCTTAAGTCCCGGGGGAGGGCTCAATGAGCAGTTCTTC.

The chain has TRBV5-4 and TRBJ1-1; maybe TRBD1 (6 bases). CDR1 is SGHNT, CDR2 YYREEE, per germline (reference sequence). This CDR3 spans 15 amino acids. The V gene lost 4 bases and the J gene lost 3 bases, with 16 bases spanning the gap. CDR3 sequence (DNA): TGTGCCAGCAGCCAACAGGGTAAAGGACACACTGAAGCTTTCTTT. Protein sequence: CASSQQGKGHTEAFF.

The sample holds one count of this clone. The rearrangement links TRBV7-2 to TRBJ2-2, with TRBD2 matching over 8 bases. The V and J ends lost 3 bases and 10 bases, in that order; junction bases with no gene match: 16. The germline CDR1 and CDR2 sequences are SGHTA and FQGNSA. CDR3 length: 17 amino acids. CDR3 bases: TGTGCCAGCAGCTTCCCCCCGGGGAGCGGGAGTACGGCGGAGCTGTTTTTT. It translates to CASSFPPGSGSTAELFF.

This clone came up a few times. V and J are TRBV3-1 (or the pseudogene TRBV3-2) and TRBJ1-1; TRBD1 agrees at 8 bases. The CDR3 covers 16 residues. In germline, CDR1 is LGHDT, CDR2 YNNKEL (reference sequence). V was clipped by 4 bases and J by 5 bases; unmatched bases: 12. CDR3 amino acids: CASSLGRGRVRTEAFF. CDR3 bases: TGTGCCAGCAGCCTGGGCAGGGGGCGGGTGAGAACTGAAGCTTTCTTT.